Listed below are T cell receptor beta chains from one sample, sequenced in a study of blood T cell repertoires in COVID-19. The repertoire was sequenced with immunoSEQ multiplex PCR; TCRdb's copy has only in-frame clones and lacks some. The table records approximately 170,000 clones, approximately 83% of them present only once. Sequencing used peripheral blood. These receptor sequences come from a man aged 70 or older with active or convalescent COVID-19. Both conserved end residues are part of each CDR3. Each record gives: V gene, clone size, D gene, J gene, CDR3 protein, CDR3 DNA. The D gene is left open where the match is weak. The size field is filled for only some rows; it gives once, few, many or a size class.

TRBV25-1,NA,NA,TRBJ2-3,CASSDPGRGTLTDTQYF,TGTGCCAGCAGTGACCCCGGTAGGGGAACCCTCACAGATACGCAGTATTTT
TRBV7-2,once,TRBD1,TRBJ2-7,CASSRLDRGLYEQYF,TGTGCCAGCAGCAGACTCGACAGGGGGCTATACGAGCAGTACTTC
TRBV11-1,NA,TRBD1,TRBJ1-4,CASAGQYATNEKLFF,TGTGCCAGCGCGGGACAGTACGCAACTAATGAAAAACTGTTTTTT
TRBV11-2,NA,NA,TRBJ2-1,CASTPERYEQFF,TGTGCCAGCACCCCCGAGAGATACGAGCAGTTCTTC
TRBV19,NA,NA,TRBJ1-1,CASSIVSGVNTEAFF,TGTGCCAGTAGTATCGTTAGCGGGGTGAACACTGAAGCTTTCTTT
TRBV4-3,NA,TRBD2,TRBJ2-7,CASSQVRLAGSEQYF,TGCGCCAGCAGCCAAGTGCGCCTAGCGGGATCCGAGCAGTACTTC
TRBV3-1/TRBV3-2,NA,TRBD1,TRBJ2-2,CASSKQGVTGELFF,TGTGCCAGCAGTAAACAGGGGGTAACCGGGGAGCTGTTTTTT
TRBV9,NA,NA,TRBJ1-1,CASSARTVNTEAFF,TGTGCCAGCAGCGCCAGGACAGTGAACACTGAAGCTTTCTTT
TRBV24-1,NA,NA,TRBJ1-5,CATSDFNNQPQHF,TGTGCCACCAGTGATTTCAACAATCAGCCCCAGCATTTT
TRBV7-9,NA,TRBD2,TRBJ2-1,CASSLSGSQFF,TGTGCCAGCAGCTTAAGCGGGAGTCAGTTCTTC
TRBV19,NA,TRBD1,TRBJ2-1,CASSEGAWDNEQFF,TGTGCCAGTAGTGAGGGGGCATGGGACAATGAGCAGTTCTTC
TRBV7-9,NA,NA,TRBJ1-3,CASSWGVSGNTIYF,TGTGCCAGCAGTTGGGGAGTCTCTGGAAACACCATATATTTT
TRBV4-3,NA,NA,TRBJ1-5,CASSYRSHAPLTRGQPQHF,TGCGCCAGCAGCTATCGGTCCCACGCCCCCTTGACCAGGGGTCAGCCCCAGCATTTT
TRBV19,NA,TRBD1,TRBJ2-5,CASSIGRQGTETQYF,TGTGCCAGTAGTATAGGGAGACAGGGAACTGAGACCCAGTACTTC
TRBV4-3,NA,NA,TRBJ1-1,CASSNEWGGKNTEAFF,TGCGCCAGCAGCAACGAGTGGGGGGGGAAGAACACTGAAGCTTTCTTT
TRBV3-1/TRBV3-2,NA,TRBD1,TRBJ1-2,CASSQDRTYGYTF,TGTGCCAGCAGCCAGGACAGGACATATGGCTACACCTTC
TRBV4-3,once,TRBD1,TRBJ1-1,CASSQQTGALSFQLNTEAFF,TGCGCCAGCAGCCAACAGACAGGGGCCCTAAGTTTTCAACTGAACACTGAAGCTTTCTTT